One T cell receptor (beta chain) is described in this entry. Its matching antigen is unknown. Data came from immunoSEQ multiplex PCR; TCRdb stores just in-frame clones and leaves some out. The sample shows 150,000 to 200,000 clones, around 85% of them seen only once. This sample is part of a study of cytomegalovirus exposure and HLA in healthy donors. General observations from the study: Specific recognition of CMV antigens was confirmed in vitro for a few chains (all CMV-associated).

This CDR3 comprises 14 residues. The germline gives CDR1 LNHNV, CDR2 YYDKDF (reference sequence). Trimming cost V 6 bases and J 6 bases, with 15 bases left between them. The TCR comes from a man between 18 and 35 years old in good health and CMV-seropositive. Sequencing was performed on PBMCs. This chain joins TRBV15 and TRBJ1-5; weak D call: TRBD1 (6 bases). DNA for the CDR3: TGTGCCACCAGTTTTCGCACAGGGATTCAGCCCCAGCATTTT. Translation gives CATSFRTGIQPQHF. Full variable domain (missing parts from reference TRBV15 and TRBJ1-5): DAMVIQNPRYQVTQFGKPVTLSCSQTLNHNVMYWYQQKSSQAPKLLFHYYDKDFNNEADTPDNFQSRRPNTSFCFLDIRSPGLGDTAMYLCATSFRTGIQPQHFGDGTRLSIL.